The 15 T cell receptor beta chains listed next were all sequenced from one sample in a study of blood T cell repertoires in COVID-19. TCRdb keeps only in-frame clones here, not all; method: immunoSEQ multiplex PCR. The profile shows a few hundred thousand clones, around 92% of them singletons. The sequenced material came from PBMCs or T cells enriched from blood (not recorded which). The source is a woman between 45 and 60 years old who had been exposed to COVID-19.

The chain carries TRBV30 and TRBJ1-3; D is possibly TRBD1 (5 bases). The CDR3 spans 13 residues. Germline CDR1 GTSNPN, CDR2 SVGIG (reference sequence). Trimming stripped 5 bases from V and 0 bases from J, with 8 bases between. The CDR3 loop reads CAWDRSSGNTIYF. The DNA of the CDR3 is TGTGCCTGGGACAGAAGCTCTGGAAACACCATATATTTT.

The rearrangement uses TRBV2 and TRBJ2-1, with TRBD1 matching over 8 bases. V shed 5 bases, J shed 7 bases, and the junction held 13 bases outside the gene matches. CDR1 SNHLY and CDR2 FYNNEI come from the germline V gene. The CDR3 has 16 residues. The CDR3 sequence: CASSLHDRGVGNEQFF. In nucleotides, the CDR3 is TGTGCCAGCAGTCTACATGACAGGGGTGTAGGGAATGAGCAGTTCTTC.

This clone was picked up a small number of times. J is TRBJ2-7 and V is TRBV4-1; D is perhaps TRBD1 (6 bases). The CDR3 spans 14 residues. Trimming shortened V by 4 bases and J by 2 bases, and 12 bases separated the two germline ends. CDR1 and CDR2 from the germline V gene are MGHRA and YSYEKL. CDR3 region: CASSPGQYAYEQYF. CDR3 DNA sequence: TGCGCCAGCAGCCCCGGACAGTACGCCTACGAGCAGTACTTC.

The chain carries TRBV21-1 and TRBJ1-2; the table's D call, TRBD1, was not checked against the DNA. TRBV21-1 is deemed a pseudogene. This CDR3 is built from 14 residues. The CDR3 region is CASSKGAGDYGYTF. CDR3 coding DNA: TGTGCCAGCAGCAAAGGGGCAGGCGACTATGGCTACACCTTC.

This clone showed up just a few times. The chain links TRBV11-2 to TRBJ2-5; D remains ambiguous. This CDR3 region has 14 residues. Germline CDR1 and CDR2: SGHAT and FQNNGV. The ends were cut back, 1 base at V and 1 base at J, with 7 bases in the middle. Written as DNA, the CDR3 is TGTGCCAGCAGCTTAGTTAGCTTCCAAGAGACCCAGTACTTC. Translated: CASSLVSFQETQYF.

The table lists this clone with a count of one. The chain couples TRBV5-1 to TRBJ2-5; 8 bases match TRBD1. Looked up from germline, CDR1 is SGHRS and CDR2 is YFSETQ. After removal of 2 bases from V and 5 bases from J, the junction contained 5 bases not matched to a gene. The CDR3 extends over 14 amino acids. CDR3: CASSFAGGAETQYF. The CDR3 bases are TGCGCCAGCAGCTTCGCAGGGGGCGCGGAGACCCAGTACTTC. Full variable domain (missing parts from reference TRBV5-1 and TRBJ2-5): KAGVTQTPRYLIKTRGQQVTLSCSPISGHRSVSWYQQTPGQGLQFLFEYFSETQRNKGNFPGRFSGRQFSNSRSEMNVSTLELGDSALYLCASSFAGGAETQYFGPGTRLLVL.

The rearrangement links TRBV2 to TRBJ1-6, with TRBD1 matching 7 bases. Germline CDR1 reads SNHLY; CDR2 reads FYNNEI. There are 16 residues in the CDR3. Trimming cost V 7 bases and J 0 bases; bases outside gene matches: 6. In DNA, the CDR3 is TGTGCCAGCAAAGACAGGGTGAGCTCCTATAATTCACCCCTCCACTTT. Protein product: CASKDRVSSYNSPLHF. Full variable domain (missing parts from reference TRBV2 and TRBJ1-6): EPEVTQTPSHQVTQMGQEVILRCVPISNHLYFYWYRQILGQKVEFLVSFYNNEISEKSEIFDDQFSVERPDGSNFTLKIRSTKLEDSAMYFCASKDRVSSYNSPLHFGNGTRLTVT.

This chain links TRBV6-2 or TRBV6-3 with TRBJ2-2; D remains ambiguous. V was clipped by 5 bases and J by 9 bases, with 10 bases between them. The CDR3 contains 12 residues. From germline, CDR1 is MNHEY and CDR2 SVGEGT. CDR3 protein: CASSPSVRELFF. In DNA, the CDR3 is TGTGCCAGCAGTCCCTCAGTACGGGAGCTGTTTTTT.

The chain is built from TRBV30 and TRBJ1-1, with D maybe TRBD1 (5 bases). CDR3 length: 13 residues. The germline V and J ends were trimmed by 0 bases and 5 bases, with 10 bases remaining between them. Germline CDR1 GTSNPN, CDR2 SVGIG (reference sequence). The CDR3 region has the DNA TGTGCCTGGAGTGTAGTGGGGGGAACTGAAGCTTTCTTT. Translating it yields CAWSVVGGTEAFF. The entire variable domain, with the rest obtained from reference TRBV30 and TRBJ1-1, is as follows: SQTIHQWPATLVQPVGSPLSLECTVEGTSNPNLYWYRQAAGRGLQLLFYSVGIGQISSEVPQNLSASRPQDRQFILSSKKLLLSDSGFYLCAWSVVGGTEAFFGQGTRLTVV.

Only one count was recorded for this clone. The rearrangement uses TRBV4-2 and TRBJ2-5; 14 nucleotides line up with TRBD2. V trimming: 4 bases; J trimming: 5 bases; junction bases outside the gene matches: 9. The germline CDR1 and CDR2 sequences are LGHNA and YNFKEQ. This CDR3 has 17 residues. The CDR3 loop reads CASSPLTSGGAGETQYF. CDR3 DNA: TGTGCCAGCAGCCCCTTGACTAGCGGGGGGGCAGGGGAGACCCAGTACTTC.

The genes are TRBV6-5 and TRBJ1-2, with D possibly being TRBD1 (6 bases). This CDR3 contains 13 residues. Germline V lookup: CDR1 MNHEY, CDR2 SVGAGI. V was clipped by 6 bases and J by 4 bases, with 12 bases between them. CDR3 bases: TGTGCCAGCAGAAGGGACACTTCCTATGGCTACACCTTC. Amino acids: CASRRDTSYGYTF.

The chain recombines TRBV11-2 with TRBJ2-1; TRBD2 aligns across 11 bases. Germline V gene sequence: CDR1 SGHAT, CDR2 FQNNGV. The CDR3 covers 16 residues. The V segment lost 0 bases and the J segment 6 bases; nucleotides outside the gene matches: 4. The CDR3 is CASSLEVAGGLNEQFF. The CDR3 bases are TGTGCCAGCAGCTTAGAGGTAGCGGGGGGGCTCAATGAGCAGTTCTTC.

On this clone: A read error may produce the germline difference seen at one junction end. CDR3 nucleotides: TGTGCCAGCGGTGACGGGGGACTCTACGAGCAGTACTTC. It codes for CASGDGGLYEQYF. The genes are TRBV2 and TRBJ2-7; D is perhaps TRBD2 (6 bases). The V gene's germline CDR1 is SNHLY and CDR2 FYNNEI. CDR3 size: 13 residues.

The J gene is TRBJ1-1, the V gene TRBV4-1; 8 bases are shared with TRBD1. CDR3 length: 14 residues. J lost 7 bases, V lost 2 bases, and 6 bases had no gene match. CDR1 is MGHRA, CDR2 YSYEKL, per germline. CDR3 loop: CASSQTGGLGEAFF. CDR3 nucleotides: TGCGCCAGCAGCCAAACAGGGGGGCTTGGTGAAGCTTTCTTT.

The chain carries TRBV29-1 and TRBJ2-2, with D unresolved. Germline loops: CDR1 SQVTM, CDR2 ANQGSEA. The CDR3 is 14 amino acids. With 4 bases removed from V and 1 base from J, the gap between germline ends came to 10 bases. The CDR3 DNA reads TGCAGCGTTGTCGTGCAGGAGAACACCGGGGAGCTGTTTTTT. As protein: CSVVVQENTGELFF.